Given below is one TCR beta chain in context. Its cognate antigen is unknown. This specimen belongs to a study of T cell responses to AZD1222 COVID-19 vaccine. Study findings and constraints: Samples come after the peak T cell response, not at day 14. White British donors predominated, females outnumbered males, and clonal diversity was possibly underestimated. Among AZD1222 vaccinees, only six were seropositive at baseline.

TCRdb's copy holds only in-frame clones and misses some; the assay was immunoSEQ multiplex PCR. This repertoire shows about 42,000 clones, around 88% found once; its top ten account for 25%. The CDR3 consists of 13 residues. Germline CDR1 reads SGHVS; CDR2 reads FNYEAQ. Trimming at V came to 5 bases and at J to 6 bases, leaving 3 bases not matched to a gene. Sequenced material: peripheral blood, taken 28 days after the second AZD1222 dose. The V call is TRBV7-6, the J call TRBJ2-7, with TRBD1 matching over 11 bases. The receptor was derived from an adult who received the AZD1222 COVID-19 vaccine. The CDR3 nucleotides read TGTGCCAGCAGCCCTGGGACAGGGGGCGAGCAGTACTTC. It translates to CASSPGTGGEQYF.